This T cell receptor beta chain was documented in a study of Graves' ophthalmopathy and Graves' hyperthyroidism. The authors amplified TCR beta CDR3 regions, and they did so from RNA transcripts for repertoire sequencing. Second-round multiplex PCR followed a first-round RT-PCR using HTBI primers. TCRdb passed the multiplex PCR reads through MiXCR, listing each CDR3 protein once. The table records hundreds of thousands of distinct CDR3 sequences, about a fifth of them present only once. The V end was cut by 0 bases, the J end by 1 base, with 13 bases between. CDR1 is SGHRS and CDR2 is YFSETQ in the germline V gene. This CDR3 has 16 residues. This clonotype was recorded many times. What it binds is not known. General study points: In predicting ophthalmopathy progression, the model reached over 55% sensitivity and under 85% specificity.

Orbital computed tomography and thyroid ultrasound, along with TRAb, serum thyroxine and clinical symptoms, underpinned diagnosis. The sequencing input was peripheral blood. This TCR was recovered from a woman younger than 30 with stable Graves' hyperthyroidism. Some clones in this sample may be carry-over from other donors' samples. The genes are TRBV5-1 and TRBJ1-1; no clear D. CDR3 bases: TGCGCCAGCAGCTTGGAGGCGTGGCAGGCGAACACTGAAGCTTTCTTT. It encodes CASSLEAWQANTEAFF.